This T cell receptor beta chain was documented in a study of T cells in Graves' hyperthyroidism and ophthalmopathy. To note about this clonotype: The antigen is undetermined.

V shed 5 bases and J shed 5 bases, with 10 bases lying between them. Germline CDR1 reads MDHEN; CDR2 reads SYDVKM. The CDR3 contains 13 residues. RNA transcripts provided the source from which TCR beta CDR3 regions were amplified. Primed by the HTBI set, a first-round RT-PCR was run on the TCR CDR3. MiXCR, applied by TCRdb to the multiplex PCR reads, yields one record per CDR3 protein. The repertoire holds roughly 500,000 distinct CDR3 sequences, approximately 25% seen once, with roughly 10% in the top ten. Study outcomes and limitations: A model of 13 V-J pairs discriminated ophthalmopathy from stable hyperthyroidism. Most thyroid clonotypes expanded above 0.001 appeared in blood too.

The sequence came from a woman younger than 45 with Graves' ophthalmopathy. The specimen was blood. The J gene is TRBJ1-5, the V gene TRBV28; no clear D. The CDR3 loop is CASSEGVYQPQHF. CDR3 coding DNA: TGTGCCAGCAGTGAAGGAGTCTATCAGCCCCAGCATTTT.